Each of the 25 T cell receptor beta chains below was sequenced from the same sample in a study of tumor-infiltrating lymphocytes in localized non-small cell lung cancer. Sequencing used immunoSEQ multiplex PCR; TCRdb keeps in-frame clones, though not all of them. The sample lists 9,500 to 15,000 clones, approximately 90% seen once, with 8% to 9.5% in the top ten. Sequencing input: lung tumor tissue. The origin of the receptors is a human donor with non-small cell lung cancer.

This chain uses TRBV5-1 with TRBJ2-1, with D perhaps TRBD2 (6 bases). This CDR3 region has 14 residues. Germline lookup yields CDR1 SGHRS and CDR2 YFSETQ. The V end was cut by 0 bases, the J end by 7 bases, with 11 bases between. The CDR3 region is CASSLGSEGNEQFF. In DNA form, the CDR3 reads TGCGCCAGCAGCTTGGGGTCGGAGGGGAATGAGCAGTTCTTC. Complete variable domain (other parts from reference TRBV5-1 and TRBJ2-1): KAGVTQTPRYLIKTRGQQVTLSCSPISGHRSVSWYQQTPGQGLQFLFEYFSETQRNKGNFPGRFSGRQFSNSRSEMNVSTLELGDSALYLCASSLGSEGNEQFFGPGTRLTVL.

The V gene is TRBV30, the J gene TRBJ2-5; 10 bases line up with TRBD2. CDR3 length: 15 amino acids. Germline V CDR1 and CDR2: GTSNPN, SVGIG (reference sequence). V was pared by 0 bases and J by 11 bases, with 12 bases of the junction left unmatched. Here the CDR3 DNA reads TGTGCCTGGAGTGTAATAGCGGGAGGTACGGTTAAGCAGTACTTC. It translates to CAWSVIAGGTVKQYF.

This chain links TRBV5-1 with TRBJ2-7; 7 bases line up with TRBD1. CDR1 is SGHRS and CDR2 is YFSETQ in the germline V gene. The CDR3 runs 15 residues. The junction had 11 bases not matched to a gene; V was cut back by 4 bases and J by 4 bases. CDR3 coding DNA: TGCGCCAGCAGCCGGGGACAGTCACTTGTTTACGAGCAGTACTTC. Translated, it gives CASSRGQSLVYEQYF. Supplemented by reference TRBV5-1 and TRBJ2-7, the full variable domain reads KAGVTQTPRYLIKTRGQQVTLSCSPISGHRSVSWYQQTPGQGLQFLFEYFSETQRNKGNFPGRFSGRQFSNSRSEMNVSTLELGDSALYLCASSRGQSLVYEQYFGPGTRLTVT.

The genes are TRBV9 and TRBJ2-7, with 9 bases that match TRBD1. V dropped 2 bases and J dropped 3; count of bases not matched to a gene: 6. This CDR3 comprises 15 residues. The germline CDR1 and CDR2 sequences are SGDLS and YYNGEE. The CDR3 here is CASSVTGTGNYEQYF. The DNA for the CDR3 is TGTGCCAGCAGCGTGACCGGGACAGGGAACTACGAGCAGTACTTC.

V usage is TRBV19 and J usage is TRBJ2-1; 7 nucleotides agree with TRBD1. Germline V gene lookup returns CDR1 LNHDA and CDR2 SQIVND (reference sequence). Trimming cost V 4 bases and J 3 bases; bases outside gene matches: 3. The CDR3 totals 14 residues. CDR3 sequence reads: CASSRSGGYNEQFF. CDR3 DNA sequence: TGTGCCAGTAGTAGGTCAGGGGGCTACAATGAGCAGTTCTTC.

The chain combines TRBV9 with TRBJ2-7, with TRBD1 matching over 9 bases. The CDR3 has 15 residues. V shed 1 base, J shed 5 bases, and the junction held 7 bases outside the gene matches. The V gene's germline CDR1 is SGDLS and CDR2 YYNGEE. As DNA, the CDR3 is TGTGCCAGCAGCGTAACGGGACAGGGATATCACGAGCAGTACTTC. This encodes CASSVTGQGYHEQYF.

This chain connects TRBV9 to TRBJ1-1, with D possibly TRBD1 on 6 matching bases. Trimming pared 0 bases from V and 4 bases from J, leaving 7 bases between. CDR1 is SGDLS and CDR2 is YYNGEE in the germline V gene. This CDR3 region has 13 residues. The DNA for the CDR3 is TGTGCCAGCAGCGTAGGGACAGCCACTGAAGCTTTCTTT. Protein product: CASSVGTATEAFF.

The chain is built from TRBV6-1 and TRBJ2-7; TRBD2 might be the D (6 bases). Germline CDR1 and CDR2: MNHNS and SASEGT. Trimming stripped 9 bases from V and 4 bases from J, with 10 bases between. The CDR3 is 11 residues long. The CDR3 region has the DNA TGTGCCAGTAGCGGTTTGTACGAGCAGTACTTC. Amino acid sequence: CASSGLYEQYF.

The rearrangement links TRBV5-1 to TRBJ1-5; the D gene is possibly TRBD1 (5 bases). The V gene lost 4 bases and the J gene lost 5 bases, with 13 bases spanning the gap. The CDR3 runs 14 residues. Germline V gene lookup returns CDR1 SGHRS and CDR2 YFSETQ. Here the CDR3 DNA reads TGCGCCAGCAGCCCGGGACTTCGGGATCAGCCCCAGCATTTT. Translated, it gives CASSPGLRDQPQHF.

The rearrangement links TRBV11-2 to TRBJ2-7; no reliable D call. This CDR3 has 13 amino acids. V lost 1 base and J 0 bases, leaving 4 bases between the germline ends. CDR1 and CDR2 (germline): SGHAT, FQNNGV. This CDR3 is CASSLGSSYEQYF. In DNA form, the CDR3 reads TGTGCCAGCAGCTTAGGGAGCTCCTACGAGCAGTACTTC. Supplemented by reference TRBV11-2 and TRBJ2-7, the full variable domain reads EAGVAQSPRYKIIEKRQSVAFWCNPISGHATLYWYQQILGQGPKLLIQFQNNGVVDDSQLPKDRFSAERLKGVDSTLKIQPAKLEDSAVYLCASSLGSSYEQYFGPGTRLTVT.

The rearrangement uses TRBV15 and TRBJ2-2, with TRBD1 matching over 8 bases. Germline V CDR1 and CDR2: LNHNV, YYDKDF (reference sequence). The ends lost 1 base at V and 12 bases at J; junction bases unmatched: 10. CDR3 length: 15 residues. In DNA, the CDR3 is TGTGCCACCAGCAGAGCTGGGGCAGGGGGCGAGAAGCTGTTTTTT. This translates into CATSRAGAGGEKLFF.

The chain is built from TRBV7-8 and TRBJ2-2; 11 bases are shared with TRBD2. Germline CDR1 SGHVS, CDR2 FQNEAQ. The V and J ends lost 2 bases and 3 bases, in that order; junction bases with no gene match: 8. The CDR3 is 18 amino acids. The CDR3 sequence is CASSLSLASGGYTGELFF. The CDR3 bases are TGTGCCAGCAGCTTATCCCTGGCTAGCGGGGGGTACACCGGGGAGCTGTTTTTT.

The chain has TRBV14 and TRBJ1-3, with unresolved D. CDR1 is SGHDN and CDR2 is FVKESK in the germline V gene. The CDR3 covers 15 residues. The ends were cut back, 4 bases at V and 1 base at J, with 11 bases in the middle. CDR3 protein: CASSPTWTSGNTIYF. The CDR3, as DNA: TGTGCCAGCAGCCCGACGTGGACGTCTGGAAACACCATATATTTT.

The rearrangement links TRBV28 to TRBJ1-5, with no clear D. Trimming removed 5 bases from V and 6 bases from J, with 14 bases in between. The CDR3 has 14 residues. Germline CDR1 is MDHEN and CDR2 is SYDVKM. The CDR3 reads CASSRPHGRQPQHF. DNA of the CDR3: TGTGCCAGCAGTCGACCACACGGGCGTCAGCCCCAGCATTTT.

This clone was picked up one time. This rearrangement joins TRBV7-9 to TRBJ1-4, with no clear D. CDR1 SEHNR and CDR2 FQNEAQ come from the germline V gene (reference sequence). CDR3 length: 15 residues. V gave up 4 bases and J gave up 0 bases, with 9 bases separating them. CDR3 in DNA: TGTGCCAGCAGCTGGCCATCGACAACTAATGAAAAACTGTTTTTT. This codes for CASSWPSTTNEKLFF.

This clone was detected only once. This chain connects TRBV2 to TRBJ1-1; TRBD1 agrees at 7 bases. Germline V lookup: CDR1 SNHLY, CDR2 FYNNEI. CDR3 length: 13 residues. V was clipped by 8 bases and J by 1 base; unmatched bases: 4. CDR3 amino acids: CASGRDRNTEAFF. CDR3 in DNA: TGTGCCAGCGGCCGGGACAGGAACACTGAAGCTTTCTTT. The variable domain in full, with the rest retrieved from reference TRBV2 and TRBJ1-1, is EPEVTQTPSHQVTQMGQEVILRCVPISNHLYFYWYRQILGQKVEFLVSFYNNEISEKSEIFDDQFSVERPDGSNFTLKIRSTKLEDSAMYFCASGRDRNTEAFFGQGTRLTVV.

V and J are TRBV9 and TRBJ2-4; 12 bases are shared with TRBD2. The V gene end was trimmed by 3 bases and the J gene end by 0 bases; junction bases not matched to a gene: 4. CDR1 and CDR2 (germline): SGDLS, YYNGEE. The CDR3 extends over 17 amino acids. The CDR3 sequence: CASSEGTSGLAKNIQYF. Here the CDR3 DNA reads TGTGCCAGCAGCGAGGGGACTAGCGGGTTAGCCAAAAACATTCAGTACTTC.

This chain connects TRBV4-2 to TRBJ2-4; TRBD1 might be the D (6 bases). V was trimmed by 3 bases and J by 1 base, leaving 19 bases between them. The CDR3 extends over 18 amino acids. Germline CDR1 reads LGHNA; CDR2 reads YNFKEQ. This chain's CDR3 is CASSHSPSTGMAKNIQYF. The CDR3 DNA reads as TGTGCCAGCAGCCACAGCCCCTCGACAGGAATGGCCAAAAACATTCAGTACTTC.

The gene calls are TRBV7-9 and TRBJ2-5; the D gene is possibly TRBD2 (6 bases). The germline V and J ends were trimmed by 4 bases and 5 bases, with 14 bases remaining between them. In germline, CDR1 is SEHNR, CDR2 FQNEAQ (reference sequence). This CDR3 is built from 14 residues. This CDR3 is CASSSLFLAETQYF. The CDR3 DNA follows: TGTGCCAGCAGCTCGCTTTTTCTAGCGGAGACCCAGTACTTC.

The V and J genes are TRBV9 and TRBJ2-3; a possible D gene is TRBD2 (5 bases). V shed 0 bases and J shed 3 bases, with 11 bases lying between them. In germline, CDR1 is SGDLS, CDR2 YYNGEE. This CDR3 region has 15 residues. The chain's CDR3 is CASSVGGRETDTQYF. CDR3 DNA: TGTGCCAGCAGCGTAGGAGGGAGAGAGACAGATACGCAGTATTTT.

The chain uses TRBV6-1 and TRBJ1-5; TRBD1 might be the D (6 bases). CDR1 is MNHNS and CDR2 is SASEGT in the germline V gene. The CDR3 runs to 15 residues. The V end lost 6 bases, the J end lost 2 bases, and 14 bases lay between the germline ends. For the CDR3, the DNA is TGTGCCAGCAGGGGGACAAGGGGACGCAATCAGCCCCAGCATTTT. It is translated as CASRGTRGRNQPQHF.

The chain carries TRBV28 and TRBJ1-2; 9 bases map to TRBD1. Per germline, CDR1 MDHEN and CDR2 SYDVKM. Unmatched junction bases numbered 11, after V lost 9 bases and J lost 3 bases. This CDR3 is 15 amino acids long. The CDR3 is CASCIRDRVDYGYTF. The CDR3 bases are TGTGCCAGTTGCATCCGGGACAGGGTTGACTATGGCTACACCTTC.

The rearrangement uses TRBV27 and TRBJ2-7; TRBD2 matches 9 bases. The V gene end was trimmed by 0 bases and the J gene end by 3 bases; junction bases not matched to a gene: 3. The CDR3 length is 15 residues. Germline loops: CDR1 MNHEY, CDR2 SMNVEV (reference sequence). CDR3 DNA: TGTGCCAGCAGTTTATCTAGCGGGGGACTCTACGAGCAGTACTTC. Translated, it gives CASSLSSGGLYEQYF.

The count of this clone is one. The germline gene is not matched at one end of the junction; a read error may be the cause. The rearrangement links TRBV5-1 to TRBJ2-1, with 7 bases fitting TRBD1. Per the germline V gene, CDR1 is SGHRS and CDR2 is YFSETQ. CDR3 length equals 11 residues. In DNA form, the CDR3 reads TGCGCCAGCAGCTTCGACAGGGAAAGAATCTTC. Amino acids: CASSFDRERIF.

This clone was counted a few times. This chain links TRBV28 with TRBJ1-2; TRBD1 matches 7 bases. CDR1 and CDR2 (germline): MDHEN, SYDVKM. This CDR3 contains 13 residues. V gave up 5 bases and J gave up 8 bases; unmatched junction bases: 8. CDR3 protein: CASSDPGGQGYTF. CDR3 DNA: TGTGCCAGCAGTGATCCGGGGGGACAGGGCTACACCTTC.